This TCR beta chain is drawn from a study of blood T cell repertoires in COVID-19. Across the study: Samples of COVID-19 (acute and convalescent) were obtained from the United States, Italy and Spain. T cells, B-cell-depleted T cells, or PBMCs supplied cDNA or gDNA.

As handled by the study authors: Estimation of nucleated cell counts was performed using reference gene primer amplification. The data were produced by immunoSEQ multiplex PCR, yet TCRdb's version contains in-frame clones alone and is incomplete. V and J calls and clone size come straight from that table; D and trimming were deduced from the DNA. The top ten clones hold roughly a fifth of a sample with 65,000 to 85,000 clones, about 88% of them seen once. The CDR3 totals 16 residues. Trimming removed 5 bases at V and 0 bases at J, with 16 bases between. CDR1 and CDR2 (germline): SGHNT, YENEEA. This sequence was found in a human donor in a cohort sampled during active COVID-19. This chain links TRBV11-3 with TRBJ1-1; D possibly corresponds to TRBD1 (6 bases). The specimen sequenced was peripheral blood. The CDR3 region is CASSPGQNNMNTEAFF. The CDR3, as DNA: TGTGCCAGCAGCCCAGGACAGAACAACATGAACACTGAAGCTTTCTTT.